The present T cell receptor (beta chain) was sequenced within a study of blood T cell repertoires in COVID-19. This CDR3 comprises 15 residues. Trimming took off 10 bases at V and 4 bases at J, with 19 bases between the two ends. Per the germline V gene, CDR1 is SNHLY and CDR2 is FYNNEI. Using immunoSEQ multiplex PCR, the repertoire was profiled, and TCRdb retains in-frame clones only, with some absent. The data contain about 76,000 clones, nearly 80% of them singletons. This receptor was identified in a human donor in a cohort sampled during active COVID-19. Sequencing was performed on peripheral blood. V gene TRBV2 combines with J gene TRBJ2-2; D perhaps matches TRBD2 (8 bases). CDR3 sequence reads: CATGRGRMGTGELFF. The CDR3 bases are TGTGCCACCGGGAGGGGGCGCATGGGCACCGGGGAGCTGTTTTTT.